This T cell receptor beta chain was observed in a study of vaccination effects on CD4 cells after COVID-19. To note about this clone: Its specificity is not known.

ViraFEST used viral peptide pools to expand antigen-specific CD4+ T cells before sequencing. A 10-day culture period preceded the isolation of CD4+ T cells. Their SARS-CoV-2 infection, verified by PCR, occurred between March and December 2020. Two-dose vaccination with either BNT162b2 or mRNA-1273 was given to the participants. Generated by immunoSEQ multiplex PCR, the TCRdb table keeps only in-frame clones and is missing some. The top ten clones hold roughly 25% of a sample with more than 12,000 clones, over 60% of them seen once. CDR1 is SNHLY and CDR2 is FYNNEI in the germline V gene. CDR3 size: 17 residues. J gave up 6 bases and V 8 bases, and 12 bases lay outside the gene matches.

The J gene is TRBJ2-5, the V gene TRBV2; 16 nucleotides line up with TRBD2. This sequence was found in a human donor who had a prior SARS-CoV-2 infection. The sample in question was CD4+ T cells from PBMCs cultured with HCoV-NL63 spike peptides, obtained after COVID-19 vaccination. CDR3 protein: CASLFGTSGGAWQTQYF. DNA for the CDR3: TGTGCCAGCCTCTTTGGGACTAGCGGGGGGGCCTGGCAGACCCAGTACTTC.